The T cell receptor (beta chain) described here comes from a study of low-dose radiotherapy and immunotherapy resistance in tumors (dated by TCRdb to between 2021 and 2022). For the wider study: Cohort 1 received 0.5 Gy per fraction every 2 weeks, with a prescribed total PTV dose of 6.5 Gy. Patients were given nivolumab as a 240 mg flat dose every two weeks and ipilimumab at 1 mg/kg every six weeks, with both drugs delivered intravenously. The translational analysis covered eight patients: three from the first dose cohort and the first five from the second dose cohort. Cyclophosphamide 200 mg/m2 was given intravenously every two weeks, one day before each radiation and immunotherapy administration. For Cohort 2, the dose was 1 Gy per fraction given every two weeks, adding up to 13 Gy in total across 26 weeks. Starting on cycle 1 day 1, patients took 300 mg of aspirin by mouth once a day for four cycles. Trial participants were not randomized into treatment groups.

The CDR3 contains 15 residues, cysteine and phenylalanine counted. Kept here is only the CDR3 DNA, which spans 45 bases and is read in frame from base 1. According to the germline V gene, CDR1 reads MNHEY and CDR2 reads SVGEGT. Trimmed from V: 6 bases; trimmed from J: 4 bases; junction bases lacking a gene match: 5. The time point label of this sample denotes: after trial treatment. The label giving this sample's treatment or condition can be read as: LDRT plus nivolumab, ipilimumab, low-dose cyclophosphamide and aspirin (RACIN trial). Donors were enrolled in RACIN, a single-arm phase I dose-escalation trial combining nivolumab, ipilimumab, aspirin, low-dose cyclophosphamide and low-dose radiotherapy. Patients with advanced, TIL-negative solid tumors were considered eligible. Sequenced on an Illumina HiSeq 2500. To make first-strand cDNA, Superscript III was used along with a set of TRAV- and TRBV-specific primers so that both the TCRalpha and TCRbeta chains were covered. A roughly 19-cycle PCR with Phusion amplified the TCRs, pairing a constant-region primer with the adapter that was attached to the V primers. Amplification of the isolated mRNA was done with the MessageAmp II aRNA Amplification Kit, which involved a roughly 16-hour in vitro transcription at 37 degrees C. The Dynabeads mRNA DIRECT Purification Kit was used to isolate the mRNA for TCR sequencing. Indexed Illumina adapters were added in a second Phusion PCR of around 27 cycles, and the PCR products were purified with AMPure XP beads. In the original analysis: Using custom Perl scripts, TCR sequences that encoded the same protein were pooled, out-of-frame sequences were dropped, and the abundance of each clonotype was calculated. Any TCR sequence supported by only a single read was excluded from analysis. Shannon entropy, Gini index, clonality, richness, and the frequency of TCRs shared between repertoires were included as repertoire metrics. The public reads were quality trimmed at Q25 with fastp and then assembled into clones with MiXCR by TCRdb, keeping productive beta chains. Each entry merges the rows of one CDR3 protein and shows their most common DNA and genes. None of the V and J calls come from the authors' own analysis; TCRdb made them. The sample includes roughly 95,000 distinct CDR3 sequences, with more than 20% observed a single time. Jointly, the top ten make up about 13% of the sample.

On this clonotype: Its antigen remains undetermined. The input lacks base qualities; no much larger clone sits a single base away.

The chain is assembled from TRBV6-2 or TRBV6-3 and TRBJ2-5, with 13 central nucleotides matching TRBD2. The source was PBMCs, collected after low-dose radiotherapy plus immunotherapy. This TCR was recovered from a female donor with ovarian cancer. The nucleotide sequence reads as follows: TGTGCCAGCAGAAGGACTAGCGGGAGCGGAGAGACCCAGTACTTC. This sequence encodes CASRRTSGSGETQYF.